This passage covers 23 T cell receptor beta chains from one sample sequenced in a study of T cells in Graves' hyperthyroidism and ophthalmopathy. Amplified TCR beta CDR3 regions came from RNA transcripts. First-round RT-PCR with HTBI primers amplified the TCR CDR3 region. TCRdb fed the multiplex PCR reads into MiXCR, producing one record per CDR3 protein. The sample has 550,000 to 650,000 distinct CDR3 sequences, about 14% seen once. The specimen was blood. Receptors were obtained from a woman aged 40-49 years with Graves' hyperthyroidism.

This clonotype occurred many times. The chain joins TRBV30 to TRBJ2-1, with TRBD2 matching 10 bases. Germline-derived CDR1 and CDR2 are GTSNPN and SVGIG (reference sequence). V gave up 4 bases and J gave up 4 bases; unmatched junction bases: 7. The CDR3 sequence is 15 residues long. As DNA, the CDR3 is TGTGCCTGGAAAAGCGGGAGGGCCCAGTACAATGAGCAGTTCTTC. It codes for CAWKSGRAQYNEQFF.

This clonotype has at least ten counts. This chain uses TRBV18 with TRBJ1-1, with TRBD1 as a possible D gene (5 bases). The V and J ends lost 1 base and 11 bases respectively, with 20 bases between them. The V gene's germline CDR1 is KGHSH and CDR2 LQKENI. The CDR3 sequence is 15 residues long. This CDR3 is CASSPLVGRARGAFF. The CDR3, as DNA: TGTGCCAGCTCACCACTAGTTGGACGGGCTCGGGGGGCTTTCTTT.

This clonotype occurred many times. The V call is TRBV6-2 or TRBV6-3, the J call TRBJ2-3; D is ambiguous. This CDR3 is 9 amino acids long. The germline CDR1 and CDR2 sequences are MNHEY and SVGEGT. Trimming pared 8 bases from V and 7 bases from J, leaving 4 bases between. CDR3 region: CASGHTQYF. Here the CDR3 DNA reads TGTGCCAGCGGCCATACGCAGTATTTT.

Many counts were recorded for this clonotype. The CDR3 protein is CATSREKPGQVNIQYF. The CDR3 region has the DNA TGTGCCACCAGCAGAGAAAAACCGGGACAGGTAAACATTCAGTACTTC. The chain links TRBV15 to TRBJ2-4; 8 positions match TRBD1. The V gene end was trimmed by 0 bases and the J gene end by 6 bases; junction bases not matched to a gene: 7. CDR1 LNHNV and CDR2 YYDKDF come from the germline V gene (reference sequence). CDR3 length equals 16 residues.

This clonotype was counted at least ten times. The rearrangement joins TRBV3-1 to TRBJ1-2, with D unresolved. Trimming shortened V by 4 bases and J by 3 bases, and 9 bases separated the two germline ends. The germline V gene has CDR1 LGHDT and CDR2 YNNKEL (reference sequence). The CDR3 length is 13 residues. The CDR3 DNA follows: TGTGCCAGCAGCCTTCGCGCAGACTATGGCTACACCTTC. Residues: CASSLRADYGYTF.

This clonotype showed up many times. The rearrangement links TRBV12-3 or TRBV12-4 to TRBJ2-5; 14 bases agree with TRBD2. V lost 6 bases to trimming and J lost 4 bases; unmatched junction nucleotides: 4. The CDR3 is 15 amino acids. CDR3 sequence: CASSPGTSGRETQYF. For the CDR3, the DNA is TGTGCCAGCAGCCCCGGGACTAGCGGGAGAGAGACCCAGTACTTC.

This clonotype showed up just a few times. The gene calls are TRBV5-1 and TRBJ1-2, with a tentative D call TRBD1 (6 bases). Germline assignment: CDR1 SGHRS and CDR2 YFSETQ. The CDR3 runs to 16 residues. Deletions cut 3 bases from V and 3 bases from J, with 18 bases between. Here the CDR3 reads CASSSAWGRSHYGYTF. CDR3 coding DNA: TGCGCCAGCAGCTCGGCCTGGGGGCGAAGTCACTATGGCTACACCTTC.

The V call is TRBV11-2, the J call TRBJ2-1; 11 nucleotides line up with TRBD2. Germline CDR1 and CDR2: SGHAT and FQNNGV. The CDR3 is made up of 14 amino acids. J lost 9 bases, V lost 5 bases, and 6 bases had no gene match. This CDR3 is CASSTGLADSEQFF. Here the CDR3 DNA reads TGTGCCAGCAGCACGGGACTAGCGGACAGTGAGCAGTTCTTC. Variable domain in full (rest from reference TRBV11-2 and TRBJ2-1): EAGVAQSPRYKIIEKRQSVAFWCNPISGHATLYWYQQILGQGPKLLIQFQNNGVVDDSQLPKDRFSAERLKGVDSTLKIQPAKLEDSAVYLCASSTGLADSEQFFGPGTRLTVL.

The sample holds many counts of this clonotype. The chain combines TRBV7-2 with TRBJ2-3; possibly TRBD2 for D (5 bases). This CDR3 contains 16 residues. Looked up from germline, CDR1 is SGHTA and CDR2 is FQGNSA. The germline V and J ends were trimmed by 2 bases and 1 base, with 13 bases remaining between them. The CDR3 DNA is TGTGCCAGCAGCTTACGAGTAGGAGGCCGCACAGATACGCAGTATTTT. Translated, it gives CASSLRVGGRTDTQYF. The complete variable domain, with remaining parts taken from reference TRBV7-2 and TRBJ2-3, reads GAGVSQSPSNKVTEKGKDVELRCDPISGHTALYWYRQSLGQGLEFLIYFQGNSAPDKSGLPSDRFSAERTGGSVSTLTIQRTQQEDSAVYLCASSLRVGGRTDTQYFGPGTRLTVL.

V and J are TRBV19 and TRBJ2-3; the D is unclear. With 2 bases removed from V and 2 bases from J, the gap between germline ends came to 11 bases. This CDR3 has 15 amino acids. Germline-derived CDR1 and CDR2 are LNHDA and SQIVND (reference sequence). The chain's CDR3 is CASSIRPYPTDTQYF. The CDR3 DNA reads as TGTGCCAGTAGTATAAGACCTTACCCCACAGATACGCAGTATTTT.

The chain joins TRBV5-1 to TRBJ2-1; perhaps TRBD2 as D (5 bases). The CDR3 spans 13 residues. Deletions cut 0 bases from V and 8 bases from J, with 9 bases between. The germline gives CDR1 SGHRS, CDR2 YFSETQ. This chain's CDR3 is CASSLDEGYEQFF. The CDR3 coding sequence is TGCGCCAGCAGCTTGGATGAGGGCTATGAGCAGTTCTTC.

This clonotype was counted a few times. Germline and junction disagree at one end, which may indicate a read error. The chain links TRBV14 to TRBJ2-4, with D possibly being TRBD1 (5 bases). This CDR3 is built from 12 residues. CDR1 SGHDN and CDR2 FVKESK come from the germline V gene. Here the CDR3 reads CASSEDSPIQYF. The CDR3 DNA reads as TGTGCCAGCAGCGAAGACAGCCCCATTCAGTACTTC.

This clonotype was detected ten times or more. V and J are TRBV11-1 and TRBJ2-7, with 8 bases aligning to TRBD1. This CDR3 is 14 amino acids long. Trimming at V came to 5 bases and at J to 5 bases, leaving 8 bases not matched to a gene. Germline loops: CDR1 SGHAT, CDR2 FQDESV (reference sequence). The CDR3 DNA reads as TGTGCCAGCAGCCTTAGGGGACAGGTTCACGAGCAGTACTTC. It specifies CASSLRGQVHEQYF.

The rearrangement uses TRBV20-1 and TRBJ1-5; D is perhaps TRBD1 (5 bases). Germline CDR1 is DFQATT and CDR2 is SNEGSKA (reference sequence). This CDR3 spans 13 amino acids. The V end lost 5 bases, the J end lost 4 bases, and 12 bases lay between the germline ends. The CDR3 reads CSAYNSGNQPQHF. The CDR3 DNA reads TGCAGTGCTTACAACTCAGGGAATCAGCCCCAGCATTTT.

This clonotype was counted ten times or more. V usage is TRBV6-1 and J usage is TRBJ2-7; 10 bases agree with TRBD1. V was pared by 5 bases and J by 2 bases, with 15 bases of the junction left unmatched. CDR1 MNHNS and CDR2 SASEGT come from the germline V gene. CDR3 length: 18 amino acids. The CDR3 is CASSSPPAGQGVTYEQYF. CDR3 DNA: TGTGCCAGCAGTTCCCCCCCCGCAGGACAGGGGGTCACCTACGAGCAGTACTTC.

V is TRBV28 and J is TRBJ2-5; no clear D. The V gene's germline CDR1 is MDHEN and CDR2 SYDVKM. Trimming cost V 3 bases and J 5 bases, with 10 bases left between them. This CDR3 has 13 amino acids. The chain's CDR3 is CASSFPLGETQYF. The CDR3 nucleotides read TGTGCCAGCAGTTTCCCGCTTGGGGAGACCCAGTACTTC.

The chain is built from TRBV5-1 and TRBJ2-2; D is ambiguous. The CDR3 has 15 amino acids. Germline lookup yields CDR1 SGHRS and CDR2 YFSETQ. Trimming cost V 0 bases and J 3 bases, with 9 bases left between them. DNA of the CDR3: TGCGCCAGCAGCTTGGGACAACCCTACACCGGGGAGCTGTTTTTT. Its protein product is CASSLGQPYTGELFF.

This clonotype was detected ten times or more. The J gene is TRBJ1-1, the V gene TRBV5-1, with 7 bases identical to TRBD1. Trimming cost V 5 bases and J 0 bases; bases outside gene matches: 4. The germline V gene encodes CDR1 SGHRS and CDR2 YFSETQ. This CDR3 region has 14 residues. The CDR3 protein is CASRQGGVNTEAFF. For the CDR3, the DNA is TGCGCCAGCAGGCAAGGGGGCGTGAACACTGAAGCTTTCTTT.

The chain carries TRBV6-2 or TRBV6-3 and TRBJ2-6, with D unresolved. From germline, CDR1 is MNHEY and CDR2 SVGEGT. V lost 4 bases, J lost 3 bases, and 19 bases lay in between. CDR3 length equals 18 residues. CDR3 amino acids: CASSSILGRFFGANVLTF. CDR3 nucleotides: TGTGCCAGCAGTTCGATCCTTGGCAGGTTCTTTGGGGCCAACGTCCTGACTTTC.

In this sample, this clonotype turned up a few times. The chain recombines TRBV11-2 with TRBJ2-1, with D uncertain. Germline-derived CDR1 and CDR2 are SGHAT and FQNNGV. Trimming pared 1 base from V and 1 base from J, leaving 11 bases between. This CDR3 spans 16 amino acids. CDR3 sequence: CASSLGLVGSYNEQFF. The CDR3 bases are TGTGCCAGCAGCTTAGGTTTGGTAGGTTCCTACAATGAGCAGTTCTTC. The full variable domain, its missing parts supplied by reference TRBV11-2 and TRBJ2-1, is EAGVAQSPRYKIIEKRQSVAFWCNPISGHATLYWYQQILGQGPKLLIQFQNNGVVDDSQLPKDRFSAERLKGVDSTLKIQPAKLEDSAVYLCASSLGLVGSYNEQFFGPGTRLTVL.

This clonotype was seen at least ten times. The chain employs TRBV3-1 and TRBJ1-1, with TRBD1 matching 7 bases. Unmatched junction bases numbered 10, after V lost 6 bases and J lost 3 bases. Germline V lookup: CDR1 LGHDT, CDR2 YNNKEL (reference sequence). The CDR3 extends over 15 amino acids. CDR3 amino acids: CASRPTGAKDTEAFF. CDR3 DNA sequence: TGTGCCAGCAGACCAACAGGGGCGAAGGACACTGAAGCTTTCTTT.

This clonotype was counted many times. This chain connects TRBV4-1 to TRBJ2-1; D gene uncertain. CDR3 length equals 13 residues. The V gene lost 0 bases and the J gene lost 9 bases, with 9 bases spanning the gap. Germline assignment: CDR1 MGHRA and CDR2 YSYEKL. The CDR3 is CASSQDLGFEQFF. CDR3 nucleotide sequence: TGCGCCAGCAGCCAAGATTTGGGATTTGAGCAGTTCTTC.

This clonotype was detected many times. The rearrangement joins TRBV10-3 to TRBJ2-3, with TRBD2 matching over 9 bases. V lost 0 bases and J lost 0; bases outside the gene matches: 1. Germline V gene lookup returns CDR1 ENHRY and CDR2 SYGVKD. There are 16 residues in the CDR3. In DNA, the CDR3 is TGTGCCATCAGTGAGTCAGGACTAGCGAGCACAGATACGCAGTATTTT. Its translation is CAISESGLASTDTQYF.